This entry is about one TCR beta chain. In this sample, this clone turned up once. Which antigen it targets is not known. No base qualities exist here, and no much larger clone lies one base off it. For the CD8 naive samples, CD45RO-negative cells were positively selected for CCR7, yielding a CD45RA+CCR7+ population from which TemRA cells were excluded. Donors were healthy HIV-negative adults with no recently reported acute infections or vaccinations. Every donor was a Caucasian adult living in Nashville, Tennessee, USA. Blood was collected by leukapheresis, and PBMCs were isolated by Ficoll-Histopaque density gradient centrifugation and then cryopreserved in liquid nitrogen vapor phase. Analytical flow cytometry was used to check the purity and quantity of every magnetically sorted T cell population. Genomic DNA was isolated from each sorted fraction and quantified by UV absorbance on a Nanodrop 2000c.

Using the deep immunoSEQ assay, TCR CDR3 regions were amplified from genomic DNA by multiplex PCR. Extracted genomic DNA from each cell subset was spread evenly across all wells of several immunoSEQ 96-well plates, with each plate serving as a replicate. For sorted subsets, each replicate PCR was loaded with about 0.2 ug genomic DNA, equivalent to about 30,000 T cell genomes. Purified libraries were measured with a Qubit 3.0 fluorometer, size-checked on a Bioanalyzer 2100, and measured again with the KAPA Library Quantification kit. A separate single-read 150-cycle Illumina NextSeq 550 flow cell was used to sequence each immunoSEQ 96-well plate. Per the authors' processing: Because the immunoSEQ output held only junctional sequences and lacked quality scores, the filtering could not match the filtering applied to full-length reads. To assign V/J genes and CDR3, sequences were annotated using PyIR, a Python wrapper for IgBLAST v1.9, with IMGT germline references. Reads were filtered out if the reads had weak V/J assignments (E-value above 1e-6), no CDR3, stop codons, out-of-frame junctions, or ambiguous translated residues. V3J clonotypes were defined as sequences sharing an identical inferred V gene, J gene, and CDR3 amino acid sequence. Percentage overlap between repertoires was computed as shared unique clonotypes divided by the size of the smaller repertoire. Three approaches were used to assess repertoire richness: RTK rarefaction, the Chao1 estimator, and Recon v2.1 estimates of unobserved clonotypes. OLGA was used to compute generation probabilities for all TCRbeta clonotypes that the gDNA method yielded from a few donors. The table was pulled from immuneACCESS by TCRdb, which kept in-frame rearrangements only. Such tables lose some clones; where checked, under half of the loss comes from unresolved V genes, and the rest has no known cause. V and J calls and clone size are given by that table; D and trimming were obtained from the DNA. This sample gives about 2.1 million clones in total; roughly 91% of them show up just once. Over 1.5% of the sample is held by the ten biggest clonotypes.

The source of the sample is a study of shared clonotypes between healthy human individuals (dated by TCRdb to 2019 to 2021). In the study overall: Three men and two women, aged 18 to 49 years, made up the cohort. Each donor's leukapheresis produced roughly between about 0.8 and 8.9 billion PBMCs. Different laboratories and diverse techniques were used to prepare libraries and sequence TCR repertoires, to increase sequencing depth and limit assay-specific biases. For each donor, CD4 naive and CD4 memory were each run on three plates, CD8 naive on two plates, and CD8 memory on one plate. Blood TCR repertoires of 5 or 6 healthy adults were deeply sequenced to estimate repertoire size and the extent of clonotype sharing between individuals.

Results the study describes overall, beyond this receptor: Naive subsets generally had larger estimated clonotype richness than memory subsets did. The small number of donors limited the genetic and exposure-history diversity represented. Higher generation probabilities were observed for clonotypes shared by all four sorted-subset donors than for non-shared clonotypes. Sampling was restricted to blood, and TCR repertoires in tissues likely differ from the TCR repertoires found in blood. Even with the large sequencing depth, rarefaction of the sorted-subset datasets indicated that sequencing was incomplete. Across a few donors, 4.5% to 6.5% of naive CD4, approximately 3.6% of naive CD8, about 2.3% of memory CD4, and around 0.4% of memory CD8 clonotypes were shared. Pairwise subsampling indicated that sequencing depth was expected to affect the degree of clonotype sharing among donors.

The CDR3 starts with the cysteine, ends with the phenylalanine, and has 15 residues. CDR3 DNA is the only sequence kept; it has 45 bases, read in frame from the first base. V ends up 8 bases short and J 0 bases short, with an unmatched junction base count of 8. The germline V gene gives CDR1 as SGDLS and CDR2 as YYNGEE. The sequence derives from a man aged 18-30 years in good health. Some clones in this sample may be carry-over from other donors' samples. Sequences were obtained from naive CD8+ T cells from PBMCs. The cell subset or site label here, explained by the study, means: CD45RA+CCR7+. Recombination linked TRBV9 to TRBJ1-3, and TRBD1 matches 7 of the central bases. The CDR3: CASKTGTSSGNTIYF. The DNA is TGTGCCAGTAAGACAGGGACTTCCTCTGGAAACACCATATATTTT. The variable domain in full, with residues beyond the CDR3 obtained from the reference TRBV9 and TRBJ1-3 genes, is DSGVTQTPKHLITATGQRVTLRCSPRSGDLSVYWYQQSLDQGLQFLIQYYNGEERAKGNILERFSAQQFPDLHSELNLSSLELGDSALYFCASKTGTSSGNTIYFGEGSWLTVV.